The source of this T cell receptor (beta chain) is a study of CD8+ T cells in alopecia areata. Study information: It was oral tofacitinib, at 5 to 10 mg twice daily, that treated patients received. Whole-study results and caveats: On tofacitinib, scalp and blood still held many of the expanded lesional clones. Expanded CD8+ clones among the top 100, as well as scalp clonality, were significantly decreased by tofacitinib.

cDNA serving as the sequencing template came from extracted, reverse transcribed RNA. Measured with immunoSEQ multiplex PCR; TCRdb has only the in-frame clones, and not every one. The table shows 150,000 to 200,000 clones, with under 80% occurring only once. Remarks on this clone: Its antigen is currently unknown.

Treatment meaning: oral pan-JAK inhibitor, 5-10 mg twice daily. Samples from alopecia areata patients were lesional scalp punch biopsies and peripheral blood. The source of this sequence is a human donor with alopecia areata. The sample in question was CD4+ T cells sorted from blood, obtained around week 50, from a patient treated with tofacitinib.

CDR3 sequence reads: CSGTDYTDTQYF. CDR3 nucleotides: TGCAGCGGGACAGACTATACAGATACGCAGTATTTT. The J gene is TRBJ2-3, the V gene TRBV29-1; D perhaps matches TRBD1 (6 bases). Trimming removed 7 bases at V and 3 bases at J, with 11 bases between. The CDR3 consists of 12 residues. Germline assignment: CDR1 SQVTM and CDR2 ANQGSEA.